Presented here are 10 T cell receptor beta chains from one specimen sequenced in a study of early stage breast cancer tumors. The table came from immunoSEQ multiplex PCR; TCRdb's copy has only in-frame clones and leaves some out. Among approximately 75,000 clones listed, around 80% were seen once. The sequencing sample was made of blood. The receptors were sampled from a person aged 40 to 50 with breast cancer.

The gene calls are TRBV6-7 and TRBJ2-1; D is unclear. TRBV6-7 counts as an open reading frame of uncertain function. V was pared by 5 bases and J by 7 bases, with 9 bases between. The CDR3 runs 12 residues. CDR3 bases: TGTGCCAGCAGTCCCCTCTGTAATGAGCAGTTCTTC. Protein: CASSPLCNEQFF.

V and J are TRBV4-1 and TRBJ2-7, with 10 bases fitting TRBD1. From germline, CDR1 is MGHRA and CDR2 YSYEKL. V lost 3 bases and J lost 5; bases outside the gene matches: 10. The CDR3 consists of 16 residues. In nucleotides, the CDR3 is TGCGCCAGCAGCCACCCTGGGACAGGGGTTTCCCACGAGCAGTACTTC. Amino acid sequence: CASSHPGTGVSHEQYF.

The DNA for the CDR3 is TGCGCCAGCAGCTTGCTAGCGGGAGTATCCGGTGGGGAGCTGTTTTTT. Amino acid sequence: CASSLLAGVSGGELFF. The chain joins TRBV5-1 to TRBJ2-2; 10 nucleotides line up with TRBD2. The trim removed 1 base at V and 8 bases at J, leaving 8 bases unmatched. CDR1 is SGHRS and CDR2 is YFSETQ in the germline V gene. The CDR3 extends over 16 amino acids.

This sequence joins TRBV14 and TRBJ2-6; unclear D gene. The germline V gene encodes CDR1 SGHDN and CDR2 FVKESK. With 4 bases removed from V and 0 bases from J, the gap between germline ends came to 4 bases. This CDR3 has 14 amino acids. In DNA form, the CDR3 reads TGTGCCAGCAGCCCTGTCTCTGGGGCCAACGTCCTGACTTTC. It yields the protein CASSPVSGANVLTF.

The rearrangement links TRBV5-4 to TRBJ2-5; TRBD1 matches 8 bases. The J segment lost 5 bases and the V segment lost 3 bases, leaving 12 bases of the junction unmatched. Germline V gives CDR1 SGHNT, CDR2 YYREEE (reference sequence). The CDR3 runs to 16 residues. Here the CDR3 reads CASSSSDDRDRETQYF. CDR3 bases: TGTGCCAGCAGCTCATCCGATGACAGGGACAGGGAGACCCAGTACTTC.

The chain recombines TRBV18 with TRBJ1-1; D unclear. There are 14 residues in the CDR3. V lost 3 bases, J lost 5 bases, and 13 bases lay in between. Germline V gene data show CDR1 as KGHSH and CDR2 as LQKENI. CDR3: CASSPQRPITEAFF. The CDR3 bases are TGTGCCAGCTCACCCCAAAGACCGATTACTGAAGCTTTCTTT.

The chain uses TRBV28 and TRBJ1-5; D gene unclear. V lost 6 bases, J lost 6 bases, and 18 bases lay in between. Germline loops: CDR1 MDHEN, CDR2 SYDVKM. The CDR3 runs 15 residues. Here the CDR3 reads CASSPPTGPGQPQHF. CDR3 in DNA: TGTGCCAGCAGCCCTCCGACCGGTCCGGGTCAGCCCCAGCATTTT.

The rearrangement joins TRBV6-5 to TRBJ1-5; possibly TRBD1 for D (5 bases). Trimming shortened V by 5 bases and J by 7 bases, and 18 bases separated the two germline ends. Germline assignment: CDR1 MNHEY and CDR2 SVGAGI. The CDR3 sequence is 15 residues long. The CDR3 DNA reads TGTGCCAGCAGTACGTCAGGGCGCTGGAGACAGCCCCAGCATTTT. Amino acids: CASSTSGRWRQPQHF.

The J gene is TRBJ1-5, the V gene TRBV6-6; D perhaps matches TRBD1 (5 bases). CDR3 length: 13 amino acids. Germline CDR1 MNHNY, CDR2 SVGAGI (reference sequence). Trimming cost V 6 bases and J 0 bases, with 6 bases left between them. The CDR3 region has the DNA TGTGCCAGCAGGACAGCTAGCAATCAGCCCCAGCATTTT. Residues: CASRTASNQPQHF.

The chain couples TRBV30 to TRBJ2-2, with D perhaps TRBD1 (5 bases). V was cut by 2 bases and J by 3 bases, with 10 bases left in between. CDR3 length: 14 amino acids. Germline V gene lookup returns CDR1 GTSNPN and CDR2 SVGIG (reference sequence). The CDR3 spells CAWSHEGDTGELFF. CDR3 in DNA: TGTGCCTGGAGTCATGAAGGGGACACCGGGGAGCTGTTTTTT.